Listed below are T cell receptor beta chains from one sample, sequenced in a study of shared clonotypes between healthy human individuals. Method: immunoSEQ multiplex PCR; TCRdb's copy keeps in-frame clones and lacks some. The table has about 1.1 million clones, approximately 80% seen once. Material: memory CD4+ T cells from PBMCs. These receptors were taken from a man aged 18 to 35 in good health. Some clones in this sample may be carry-over from other donors' samples. CDR3s include the opening cysteine and the closing phenylalanine or tryptophan. A D gene is named only where the DNA matches it firmly. The listing skips clone size in some rows; elsewhere it reads once, few, many or a size class.

CDR3nt,CDR3aa,v_gene,j_gene,abundance,d_gene
TGTGCCAGCAGCCCCTGGACTAGCGGAGGCGGGGATACGCAGTATTTT,CASSPWTSGGGDTQYF,TRBV7-9,TRBJ2-3,.,TRBD2
TGCGCCAGCAGCCAAGACCAAAGGTATGAGCAGTTCTTC,CASSQDQRYEQFF,TRBV4-1,TRBJ2-1,.,.
TGTGCCAGCTCCTCCGGACTGAACGAGCCCCAGCATTTT,CASSSGLNEPQHF,TRBV18,TRBJ1-5,.,.
TGTGCCAGCTCGCAAGGGCAGATGATAATGATAAGGCAGTTCTTC,CASSQGQMIMIRQFF,TRBV18,TRBJ2-1,.,.
TGTGCCAGCAGTGAGAGGGGCGCAGGGGCTGAAGCTTTCTTT,CASSERGAGAEAFF,TRBV2,TRBJ1-1,few,.
TGTGCCAGCAGCGTAGACCCAGGGAGTACCTACGAGCAGTACTTC,CASSVDPGSTYEQYF,TRBV9,TRBJ2-7,few,.
TGCGCCAGCAGCCGACAGGGGATTAAAAACATTCAGTACTTC,CASSRQGIKNIQYF,TRBV5-1,TRBJ2-4,.,TRBD1
TGTGCCAGCAGCTTGGAATCGGGGTATCAGCCCCAGCATTTT,CASSLESGYQPQHF,TRBV5-8,TRBJ1-5,few,.
TGCGCCAGCAGCATACGACAGGGTAGCGAAAAACTGTTTTTT,CASSIRQGSEKLFF,TRBV5-1,TRBJ1-4,.,TRBD1
TGTGCCAGCAGTGGTACAGCGGGGGGCCCCACCCAGTACTTC,CASSGTAGGPTQYF,TRBV2,TRBJ2-5,few,TRBD2
TGTGCCAGCAGCCAAGTGGCAGGGGGAACTGAAGCTTTCTTT,CASSQVAGGTEAFF,TRBV14,TRBJ1-1,.,TRBD1
TGTGCCATCAGCGGCAGAGCCGACTCTGGGGCCAACGTCCTGACTTTC,CAISGRADSGANVLTF,TRBV10-3,TRBJ2-6,.,.
TGTGCCAGCAGCTTAAGCCTAGCGGGCAATGAGCAGTTCTTC,CASSLSLAGNEQFF,TRBV7-3,TRBJ2-1,.,TRBD2
TGTGCCAGCAGCTTATCCTATCGGGGACGGTTGAACACTGAAGCTTTCTTT,CASSLSYRGRLNTEAFF,TRBV7-9,TRBJ1-1,.,.
TGTGCCAGCAGTACCCGAACAGGGACCTTTAAAACTGGGGCCAACGTCCTGACTTTC,CASSTRTGTFKTGANVLTF,TRBV9,TRBJ2-6,.,.
TGTGCCAGCAGTGAACGTTGGGGACTAGCGGGAGGAAGACAAGAGACCCAGTACTTC,CASSERWGLAGGRQETQYF,TRBV6-1,TRBJ2-5,.,TRBD2